The 9 T cell receptor beta chains presented below share a single source sample, sequenced in a study of OX40 agonist ivuxolimab in advanced cancers. Here immunoSEQ multiplex PCR was the method, and the copy in TCRdb shows in-frame clones only, minus some. Found here are about 87,000 clones, over 80% of them singletons; the top ten hold 0.7% to 0.9%. The source material was CD4+ or CD8+ T cells sorted from blood, sampled in a trial of the OX40 agonist ivuxolimab. These TCRs come from an adult with an advanced solid tumor such as melanoma, head and neck, liver or kidney cancer.

The chain uses TRBV18 and TRBJ2-7, with 11 bases identical to TRBD1. Trimming at V came to 1 base and at J to 13 bases, leaving 9 bases not matched to a gene. Germline V CDR1 and CDR2: KGHSH, LQKENI. CDR3 length equals 14 residues. The CDR3 region has the DNA TGTGCCAGCTCACCACAAAACCGGGACAGGGGGAGTTACTTC. Translation gives CASSPQNRDRGSYF. The whole variable domain, filled in from reference TRBV18 and TRBJ2-7, reads NAGVMQNPRHLVRRRGQEARLRCSPMKGHSHVYWYRQLPEEGLKFMVYLQKENIIDESGMPKERFSAEFPKEGPSILRIQQVVRGDSAAYFCASSPQNRDRGSYFGPGTRLTVT.

This clone was found once. The chain has TRBV19 and TRBJ2-5; 9 nucleotides line up with TRBD1. Germline V CDR1 and CDR2: LNHDA, SQIVND (reference sequence). The CDR3 length is 16 residues. Trimming took 3 bases from V and 2 from J; bases not matched to a gene: 7. The CDR3 reads CASSIRPGTGQETQYF. CDR3 nucleotide sequence: TGTGCCAGTAGTATCCGCCCGGGGACAGGGCAAGAGACCCAGTACTTC.

The chain combines TRBV5-8 with TRBJ1-1; no clear D gene. The CDR3 totals 14 residues. Germline V gene lookup returns CDR1 SGHTS and CDR2 YDEGEE. Trimming took 0 bases from V and 11 from J, leaving 17 bases between them. CDR3 bases: TGTGCCAGCAGCTTGGTAGTGGGAGGGATTGCGGCTTTCTTT. It translates to CASSLVVGGIAAFF. Full variable domain (remainder filled in from reference TRBV5-8 and TRBJ1-1): EAGVTQSPTHLIKTRGQQATLRCSPISGHTSVYWYQQALGLGLQFLLWYDEGEERNRGNFPPRFSGRQFPNYSSELNVNALELEDSALYLCASSLVVGGIAAFFGQGTRLTVV.

This chain connects TRBV10-3 to TRBJ1-1; D gene uncertain. Germline CDR1 reads ENHRY; CDR2 reads SYGVKD. Trimming took off 2 bases at V and 2 bases at J, with 9 bases between the two ends. This CDR3 has 14 residues. The CDR3 reads CAISEGQDNTEAFF. The DNA of the CDR3 is TGTGCCATCAGTGAGGGTCAGGATAACACTGAAGCTTTCTTT.

The rearrangement joins TRBV7-2 to TRBJ1-2, with 7 bases that match TRBD1. This CDR3 spans 16 amino acids. V dropped 3 bases and J dropped 1; count of bases not matched to a gene: 8. Germline assignment: CDR1 SGHTA and CDR2 FQGNSA. The CDR3 DNA is TGTGCCAGCAGCTTTCAGGCAGGGGGGATTAACTATGGCTACACCTTC. Residues: CASSFQAGGINYGYTF.

The rearrangement links TRBV10-1 to TRBJ1-2; D remains unclear. CDR3 size: 14 residues. CDR1 is WNHNN and CDR2 is SYGVQD in the germline V gene (reference sequence). Trimming shortened V by 7 bases and J by 3 bases, and 15 bases separated the two germline ends. This chain's CDR3 is CASNYKASYYGYTF. The CDR3 nucleotides are TGCGCCAGCAACTACAAGGCGTCCTACTATGGCTACACCTTC.

This chain uses TRBV7-2 with TRBJ1-3; D ambiguous. The CDR3 extends over 14 amino acids. Germline loops: CDR1 SGHTA, CDR2 FQGNSA. Trimming pared 1 base from V and 1 base from J, leaving 5 bases between. DNA of the CDR3: TGTGCCAGCAGCTTAGGGATATCTGGAAACACCATATATTTT. It yields the protein CASSLGISGNTIYF.

This clone has only one observation. This chain joins TRBV9 and TRBJ1-6; D perhaps matches TRBD1 (5 bases). Trimming removed 0 bases at V and 8 bases at J, with 12 bases between. Germline loops: CDR1 SGDLS, CDR2 YYNGEE. CDR3 length: 15 amino acids. CDR3 sequence: CASSVVEGHDSPLHF. The CDR3 DNA reads TGTGCCAGCAGCGTAGTAGAGGGGCATGATTCACCCCTCCACTTT. Full variable domain (remainder filled in from reference TRBV9 and TRBJ1-6): DSGVTQTPKHLITATGQRVTLRCSPRSGDLSVYWYQQSLDQGLQFLIQYYNGEERAKGNILERFSAQQFPDLHSELNLSSLELGDSALYFCASSVVEGHDSPLHFGNGTRLTVT.

This chain uses TRBV18 with TRBJ1-2; D gene uncertain. The CDR3 extends over 13 amino acids. V shed 3 bases and J shed 3 bases, with 8 bases lying between them. The V gene's germline CDR1 is KGHSH and CDR2 LQKENI. The CDR3 is CASSPDLYYGYTF. In DNA form, the CDR3 reads TGTGCCAGCTCACCGGACCTTTACTATGGCTACACCTTC.